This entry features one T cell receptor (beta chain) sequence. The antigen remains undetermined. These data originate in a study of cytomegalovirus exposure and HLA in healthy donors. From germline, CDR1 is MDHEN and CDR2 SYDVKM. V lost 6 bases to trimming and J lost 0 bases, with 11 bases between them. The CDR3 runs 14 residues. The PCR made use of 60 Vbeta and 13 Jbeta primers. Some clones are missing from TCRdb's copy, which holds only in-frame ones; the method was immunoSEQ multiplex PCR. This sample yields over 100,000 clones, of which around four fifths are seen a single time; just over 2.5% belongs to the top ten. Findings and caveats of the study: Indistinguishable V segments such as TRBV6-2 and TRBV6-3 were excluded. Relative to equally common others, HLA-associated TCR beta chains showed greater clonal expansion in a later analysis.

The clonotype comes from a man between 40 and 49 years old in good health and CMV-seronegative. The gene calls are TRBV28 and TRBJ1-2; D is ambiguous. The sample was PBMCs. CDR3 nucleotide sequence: TGTGCCAGCAGCCCGGCGGGGTCTAACTATGGCTACACCTTC. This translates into CASSPAGSNYGYTF.